These T cell receptor beta chains were read from a single sample in a study of T cells in Graves' hyperthyroidism and ophthalmopathy. A single record per CDR3 protein comes from TCRdb applying MiXCR to the multiplex PCR reads. In the table there are a few hundred thousand distinct CDR3 sequences, 15% to 17% of which are singletons. The sequencing sample was made of blood. Every receptor here comes from a woman aged 18-29 years with Graves' hyperthyroidism. Each CDR3 is given with its conserved first and last residue. A D gene is named only where the DNA matches it firmly. Part of the rows lack a size; the others show once, few, many or a class for expanded clones.

clone_size j_call v_call d_call cdr3_nt cdr3_aa
many TRBJ1-6 TRBV29-1 TRBD1 TGCAGCGTTGGTCTGGACAGGGTTTCACCCCTCCACTTT CSVGLDRVSPLHF
NA TRBJ1-2 TRBV28 NA TGTGCCAGCAGTTTCCCGACGATTGATTATGGCTACACCTTC CASSFPTIDYGYTF
many TRBJ2-7 TRBV27 TRBD1 TGTGCCAGCAGTTTTAAAGGACAGGGCGACGAGCAGTACTTC CASSFKGQGDEQYF
many TRBJ1-5 TRBV9 NA TGTGCCAGCAGCGTCGGGGGTATTGGCAATCAGCCCCAGCATTTT CASSVGGIGNQPQHF
NA TRBJ1-5 TRBV19 NA TGTGCCAGTACGAAGGTAGCAGGGAGGAGGCCCCAGCATTTT CASTKVAGRRPQHF
many TRBJ1-5 TRBV5-1 TRBD1 TGCGCCAGCAGCGTAGAACCGGGACAGGGGGCCTCCCGGCAGCATTTT CASSVEPGQGASRQHF
many TRBJ2-7 TRBV28 TRBD1 TGTGCCAGCAGCTTCGACTGGACAGGCCTTTCCTACGAGCAGTACTTC CASSFDWTGLSYEQYF
NA TRBJ1-2 TRBV18 TRBD1 TGTGCCAGCTCACCGGGGACAGCGGCAAATGGCTACACCTTC CASSPGTAANGYTF
few TRBJ1-1 TRBV11-2 NA TGTGCCAGCAGCTTAGCGTTATTGGCTAACACTGAAGCTTTCTTT CASSLALLANTEAFF
few TRBJ1-1 TRBV9 NA TGTGCCAGCAGCCTCTACCTAGGGGGGACTGAAGCTTTCTTT CASSLYLGGTEAFF
many TRBJ2-1 TRBV24-1 NA TGTGCCACCAGTGATTGGGGGTCTTTCTACAATGAGCAGTTCTTC CATSDWGSFYNEQFF
many TRBJ2-1 TRBV12-3/TRBV12-4 TRBD2 TGTGCCAGCCTTGGGTGGGGCGGGAGGGCCGGTGAGCAGTTCTTC CASLGWGGRAGEQFF
many TRBJ2-7 TRBV12-3/TRBV12-4 NA TGTGCCAGCAGTCCTCGGGGATTCCACGAGCAGTACTTC CASSPRGFHEQYF
NA TRBJ1-3 TRBV20-1 NA TGCAGTGCTAGTCAACCCGGGGACCCCGGTGGTGGAAACACCATATATTTT CSASQPGDPGGGNTIYF
few TRBJ2-1 TRBV7-9 NA TGTGCTAGCAGCTTAGACGGGGGCTTCCTTAATGAACAGTTCTTC CASSLDGGFLNEQFF
NA TRBJ2-1 TRBV11-2 TRBD1 TGTGCCAGCAGCACGCGGACAGGGTTATACAATGAGCAGTTCTTC CASSTRTGLYNEQFF
many TRBJ1-3 TRBV5-5 NA TGTGCCAGCAGCGGCTCGGGCGCGGCCGGAAACACCATATATTTT CASSGSGAAGNTIYF
many TRBJ1-1 TRBV5-1 NA TGCGCCAGCAGCTTAGGCAGTCCGAACACTGAAGCTTTCTTT CASSLGSPNTEAFF
few TRBJ2-2 TRBV7-9 TRBD2 TGTGCCAGCAGCCCTAGCGGGGCCCGGGACACCGGGGAGCTGTTTTTT CASSPSGARDTGELFF
many TRBJ2-5 TRBV6-2/TRBV6-3 TRBD2 TGTGCCAGCAGAAACGGACTAGCGGGGGGCGGGGGAGAGACCCAGTACTTC CASRNGLAGGGGETQYF
many TRBJ1-5 TRBV12-3/TRBV12-4 NA TGTGCCAGCACCGCTTGGGAAGGACAGCCCCAGCATTTT CASTAWEGQPQHF
many TRBJ1-2 TRBV6-5 TRBD1 TGTGCCAGCAGTTACGACACGGGACAGATTTATCGCTACACCTTC CASSYDTGQIYRYTF
many TRBJ2-1 TRBV29-1 TRBD2 TGCAGCGTTGCTGTCAGCGGGAGATATAGTGAGCAGTTCTTC CSVAVSGRYSEQFF
NA TRBJ2-5 TRBV28 NA TGTGCCAGCAGTCCCGGTGGGCTAGCCGGCGAGACCCAGTACTTC CASSPGGLAGETQYF
many TRBJ2-5 TRBV7-8 NA TGTGCCAGCAGCTCCCGATGGGAGACCCAGTACTTC CASSSRWETQYF
few TRBJ1-2 TRBV6-2/TRBV6-3 NA TGTGCCAGCAGTTACCTGGACCGCCCTCTCAATGGCTACACCTTC CASSYLDRPLNGYTF
NA TRBJ1-2 TRBV20-1 NA TGCAGTCCCTCGGCGGGGGGGTCTGGTGGCTACACCTTC CSPSAGGSGGYTF
NA TRBJ2-7 TRBV12-3/TRBV12-4 TRBD2 TGTGCCAGCAGTTTGAGAGGGGGGCTAGCGGGCTACGAGCAGTACTTC CASSLRGGLAGYEQYF
many TRBJ2-5 TRBV19 NA TGTGCCAGTGGGGGCGGAATTTTACAAGAGACCCAGTACTTC CASGGGILQETQYF
many TRBJ1-1 TRBV18 NA TGTGCCAGCTCACCACCGGGGAGGGTAGTCACTGAAGCTTTCTTT CASSPPGRVVTEAFF
many TRBJ2-1 TRBV5-1 NA TGCGCCAGCAGCCCGGGGCCAGGGGGGAGCAATGAGCAGTTCTTC CASSPGPGGSNEQFF
NA TRBJ2-5 TRBV5-1 NA TGCGCCAGCAGCTTGTTCGGGCAAGAGACCCAGTACTTC CASSLFGQETQYF
NA TRBJ1-5 TRBV5-4 NA TGTGCCAGCAGCTCGGACCCAGCAAATCAGCCCCAGCATTTT CASSSDPANQPQHF
many TRBJ2-7 TRBV14 NA TGTGCCAGCAGCCGAGCGCCGAGCGGAGCCTACGAGCAGTACTTC CASSRAPSGAYEQYF
many TRBJ2-3 TRBV10-3 TRBD1 TGTGCCATCAGAGACAGGGGCACAGATACGCAGTATTTT CAIRDRGTDTQYF
NA TRBJ1-1 TRBV5-5 NA TGTGCCAGCAGCGACTTAGGTACAGGTGGATTTCGGACTGAAGCTTTCTTT CASSDLGTGGFRTEAFF
many TRBJ2-7 TRBV7-9 NA TGTGCCAGCAGCTTGGCCCAGGGGAAGTCCTACGAGCAGTACTTC CASSLAQGKSYEQYF
NA TRBJ2-3 TRBV19 NA TGTGCCAGTAGTATAGAGGCCACCAGCACAGGTACGCAGTATTTT CASSIEATSTGTQYF
NA TRBJ1-5 TRBV7-9 NA TGTGCCAGCAGCCACAACTCGGCCCCTCAGCCCCAGCATTTT CASSHNSAPQPQHF
many TRBJ1-3 TRBV28 NA TGTGCCAGCAGTTACCGGGTTCTCTCTGGAAACACCATATATTTT CASSYRVLSGNTIYF
NA TRBJ2-5 TRBV5-5 NA TGTGCCAGCAGCTTATCTGAGCTATCGAGGGAGACCCAGTACTTC CASSLSELSRETQYF
few TRBJ2-2 TRBV2 TRBD1 TGTGCCAGCAGCGGGACAGTCCCCGGGGAGCTGTTTTTT CASSGTVPGELFF
many TRBJ2-6 TRBV11-2 TRBD1 TGTGCCAGCAACCCAGGGGGCTCTGGGGCCAACGTCCTGACTTTC CASNPGGSGANVLTF
NA TRBJ1-3 TRBV19 NA TGTGCCAGTCGGCTAGCAGGGTCGGCTGGAAACACCATATATTTT CASRLAGSAGNTIYF
NA TRBJ2-1 TRBV20-1 NA TGCAGTGCACTAGACAGGGGTCAGGAGCGGGAGAGGAATGAGCAGTTCTTC CSALDRGQERERNEQFF
many TRBJ1-4 TRBV6-6 NA TGTGCCAGCAGTTACTCGTGGGGCGAAAAACTGTTTTTT CASSYSWGEKLFF
many TRBJ2-2 TRBV12-3/TRBV12-4 TRBD2 TGTGCCAGCAGCCGGACTAGCGGGACGGTGGGGGAGCTGTTTTTT CASSRTSGTVGELFF
NA TRBJ2-5 TRBV12-3/TRBV12-4 TRBD2 TGTGCCAGCAGTCTAGCGGGAGGTGGGGGACGAGAGACCCAGTACTTC CASSLAGGGGRETQYF
few TRBJ2-7 TRBV27 NA TGTGCCAGCAGTTTAGGCGGGATGGAGTACGAGCAGTACTTC CASSLGGMEYEQYF
many TRBJ2-5 TRBV12-3/TRBV12-4 NA TGTGCCAGCAGCTCCCGGACTGCGGAGACCCAGTACTTC CASSSRTAETQYF
many TRBJ2-3 TRBV6-1 NA TGTGCCAGCAGGTCTAGACTCACCAGCGCAGATACGCAGTATTTT CASRSRLTSADTQYF